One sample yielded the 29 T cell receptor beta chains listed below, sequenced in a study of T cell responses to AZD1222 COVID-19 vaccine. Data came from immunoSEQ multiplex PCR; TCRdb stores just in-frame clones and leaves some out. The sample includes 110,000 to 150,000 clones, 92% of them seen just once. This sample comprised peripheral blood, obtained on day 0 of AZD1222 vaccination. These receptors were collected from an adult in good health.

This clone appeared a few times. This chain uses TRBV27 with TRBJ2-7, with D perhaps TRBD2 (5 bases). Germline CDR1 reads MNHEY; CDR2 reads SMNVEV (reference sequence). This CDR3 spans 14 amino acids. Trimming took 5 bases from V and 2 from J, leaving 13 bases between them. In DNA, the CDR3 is TGTGCCAGCAGTGCCGGACGGGATACCTACGAGCAGTACTTC. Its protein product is CASSAGRDTYEQYF.

The CDR3 is CASSIQTEQETQYF. As DNA, the CDR3 is TGTGCCAGTAGTATTCAGACCGAACAAGAGACCCAGTACTTC. The chain uses TRBV19 and TRBJ2-5; no firm D call. The V and J ends lost 3 bases and 2 bases respectively, with 10 bases between them. CDR3 length equals 14 residues. Germline CDR1 LNHDA, CDR2 SQIVND (reference sequence).

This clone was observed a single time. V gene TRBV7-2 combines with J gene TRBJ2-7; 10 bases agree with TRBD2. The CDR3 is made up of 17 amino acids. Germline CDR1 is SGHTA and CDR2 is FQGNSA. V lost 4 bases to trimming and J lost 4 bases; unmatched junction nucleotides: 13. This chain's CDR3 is CASSSPGGSGRRYEQYF. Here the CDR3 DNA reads TGTGCCAGCAGCTCCCCGGGGGGTAGCGGGAGGAGGTACGAGCAGTACTTC. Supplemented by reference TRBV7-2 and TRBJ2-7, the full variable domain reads GAGVSQSPSNKVTEKGKDVELRCDPISGHTALYWYRQSLGQGLEFLIYFQGNSAPDKSGLPSDRFSAERTGGSVSTLTIQRTQQEDSAVYLCASSSPGGSGRRYEQYFGPGTRLTVT.

The CDR3: CASSEAQSTDTQYF. The CDR3 nucleotides are TGTGCCAGCAGTGAAGCACAGAGCACAGATACGCAGTATTTT. The chain employs TRBV6-1 and TRBJ2-3; D is uncertain. The CDR3 contains 14 residues. Trimming removed 0 bases at V and 0 bases at J, with 4 bases between. CDR1 MNHNS and CDR2 SASEGT come from the germline V gene.

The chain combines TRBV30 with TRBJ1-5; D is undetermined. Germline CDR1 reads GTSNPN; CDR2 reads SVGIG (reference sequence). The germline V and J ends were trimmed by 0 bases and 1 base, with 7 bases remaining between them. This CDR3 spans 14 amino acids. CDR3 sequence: CAWSVAQSNQPQHF. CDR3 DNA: TGTGCCTGGAGTGTGGCCCAAAGCAATCAGCCCCAGCATTTT.

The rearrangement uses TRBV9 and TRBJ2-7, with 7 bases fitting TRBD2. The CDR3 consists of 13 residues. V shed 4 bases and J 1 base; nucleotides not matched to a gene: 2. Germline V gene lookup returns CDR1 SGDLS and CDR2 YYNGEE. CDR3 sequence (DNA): TGTGCCAGCAGCCCGGGGGGTTCCTACGAGCAGTACTTC. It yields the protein CASSPGGSYEQYF.

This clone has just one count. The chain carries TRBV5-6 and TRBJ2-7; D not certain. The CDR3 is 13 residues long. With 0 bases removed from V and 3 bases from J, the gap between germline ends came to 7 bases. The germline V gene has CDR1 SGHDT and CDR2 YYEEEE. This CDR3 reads CASSLGHHYEQYF. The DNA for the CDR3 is TGTGCCAGCAGCTTGGGACATCACTACGAGCAGTACTTC.

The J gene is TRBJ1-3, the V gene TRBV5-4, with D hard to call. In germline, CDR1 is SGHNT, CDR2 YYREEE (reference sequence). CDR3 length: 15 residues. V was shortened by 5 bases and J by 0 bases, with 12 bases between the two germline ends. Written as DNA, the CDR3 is TGTGCCAGCAGTATGCATCCTAACTCTGGAAACACCATATATTTT. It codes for CASSMHPNSGNTIYF.

The CDR3 region is CASSFNRGEDYEQYF. CDR3 DNA: TGTGCCAGCAGCTTCAACAGAGGAGAGGACTACGAGCAGTACTTC. The chain employs TRBV7-6 and TRBJ2-7; no definite D call. CDR3 length: 15 residues. Germline-derived CDR1 and CDR2 are SGHVS and FNYEAQ. V was shortened by 3 bases and J by 3 bases, with 15 bases between the two germline ends.

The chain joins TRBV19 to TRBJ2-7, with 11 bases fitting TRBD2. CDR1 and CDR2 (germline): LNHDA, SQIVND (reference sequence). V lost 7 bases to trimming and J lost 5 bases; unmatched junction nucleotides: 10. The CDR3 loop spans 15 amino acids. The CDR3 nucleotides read TGTGCCAGTACCCCCAAACTAGCGGGAGACGACGAGCAGTACTTC. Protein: CASTPKLAGDDEQYF.

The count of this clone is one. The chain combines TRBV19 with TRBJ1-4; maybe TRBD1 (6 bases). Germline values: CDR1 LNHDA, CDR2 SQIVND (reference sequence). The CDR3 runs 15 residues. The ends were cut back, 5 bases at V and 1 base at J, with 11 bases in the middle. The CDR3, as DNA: TGTGCCAGTAGTCTGGGGGCAGGAACTAATGAAAAACTGTTTTTT. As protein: CASSLGAGTNEKLFF. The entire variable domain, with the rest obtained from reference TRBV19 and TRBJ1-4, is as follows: DGGITQSPKYLFRKEGQNVTLSCEQNLNHDAMYWYRQDPGQGLRLIYYSQIVNDFQKGDIAEGYSVSREKKESFPLTVTSAQKNPTAFYLCASSLGAGTNEKLFFGSGTQLSVL.

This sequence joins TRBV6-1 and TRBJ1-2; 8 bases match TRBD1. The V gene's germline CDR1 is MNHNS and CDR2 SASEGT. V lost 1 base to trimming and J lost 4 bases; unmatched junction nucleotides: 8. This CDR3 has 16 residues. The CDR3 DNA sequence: TGTGCCAGCAGTGAAGACGCCCGGGACAGGCTCTATGGCTACACCTTC. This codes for CASSEDARDRLYGYTF.

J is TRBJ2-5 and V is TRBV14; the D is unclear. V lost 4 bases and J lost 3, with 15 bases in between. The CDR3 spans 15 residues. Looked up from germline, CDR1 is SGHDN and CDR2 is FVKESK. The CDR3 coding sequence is TGTGCCAGCAGCCGACGGTTGTACAGAGAAGAGACCCAGTACTTC. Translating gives CASSRRLYREETQYF.

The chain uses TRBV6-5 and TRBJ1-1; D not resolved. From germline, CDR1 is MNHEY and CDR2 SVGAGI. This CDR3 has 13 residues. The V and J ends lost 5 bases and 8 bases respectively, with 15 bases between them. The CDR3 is CASSKPGKPEAFF. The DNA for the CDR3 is TGTGCCAGCAGTAAACCAGGAAAGCCGGAAGCTTTCTTT.

CDR3 sequence (DNA): TGTGCCAGCAGTCCTCAGGGGACTATGAACACTGAAGCTTTCTTT. This sequence encodes CASSPQGTMNTEAFF. This chain links TRBV2 with TRBJ1-1, with a tentative D call TRBD1 (6 bases). V dropped 5 bases and J dropped 0 bases, with 13 bases sitting between them. CDR1 and CDR2 from the germline V gene are SNHLY and FYNNEI. The CDR3 is 15 residues long. Combining the CDR3 with reference TRBV2 and TRBJ1-1 gives the whole variable domain EPEVTQTPSHQVTQMGQEVILRCVPISNHLYFYWYRQILGQKVEFLVSFYNNEISEKSEIFDDQFSVERPDGSNFTLKIRSTKLEDSAMYFCASSPQGTMNTEAFFGQGTRLTVV.

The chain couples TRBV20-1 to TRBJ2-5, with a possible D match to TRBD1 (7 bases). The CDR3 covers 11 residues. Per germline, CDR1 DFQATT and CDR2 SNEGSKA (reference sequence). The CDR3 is CGAGGLETQYF. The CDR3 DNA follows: TGCGGGGCAGGGGGGTTGGAGACCCAGTACTTC.

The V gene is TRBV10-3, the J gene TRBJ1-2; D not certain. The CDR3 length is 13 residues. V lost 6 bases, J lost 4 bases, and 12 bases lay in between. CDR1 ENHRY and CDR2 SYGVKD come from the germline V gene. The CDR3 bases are TGTGCCATCAGACTCGACGGCAGCTATGGCTACACCTTC. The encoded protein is CAIRLDGSYGYTF.

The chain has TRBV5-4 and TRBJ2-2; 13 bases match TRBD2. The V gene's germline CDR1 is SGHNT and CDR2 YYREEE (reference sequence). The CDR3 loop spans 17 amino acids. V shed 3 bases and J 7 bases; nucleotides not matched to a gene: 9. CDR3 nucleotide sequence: TGTGCCAGCAGCTCCGGACTAGCGGGAGAGAAAGTCGGGGAGCTGTTTTTT. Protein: CASSSGLAGEKVGELFF. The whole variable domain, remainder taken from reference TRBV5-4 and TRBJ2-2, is ETGVTQSPTHLIKTRGQQVTLRCSSQSGHNTVSWYQQALGQGPQFIFQYYREEENGRGNFPPRFSGLQFPNYSSELNVNALELDDSALYLCASSSGLAGEKVGELFFGEGSRLTVL.

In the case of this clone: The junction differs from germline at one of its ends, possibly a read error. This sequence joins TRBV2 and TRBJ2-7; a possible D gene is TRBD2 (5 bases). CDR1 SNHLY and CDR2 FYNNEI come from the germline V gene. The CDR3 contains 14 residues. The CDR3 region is CASRGAAPGRGWNF. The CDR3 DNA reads TGTGCCAGCAGGGGAGCCGCCCCGGGGAGAGGCTGGAATTTC.

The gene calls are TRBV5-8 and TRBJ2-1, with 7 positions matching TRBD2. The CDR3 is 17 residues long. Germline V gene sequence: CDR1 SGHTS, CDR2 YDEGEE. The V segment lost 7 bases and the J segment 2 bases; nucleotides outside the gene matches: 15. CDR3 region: CASAPGTIRNPYNEQFF. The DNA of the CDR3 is TGTGCCAGCGCGCCGGGGACTATACGTAATCCCTACAATGAGCAGTTCTTC.

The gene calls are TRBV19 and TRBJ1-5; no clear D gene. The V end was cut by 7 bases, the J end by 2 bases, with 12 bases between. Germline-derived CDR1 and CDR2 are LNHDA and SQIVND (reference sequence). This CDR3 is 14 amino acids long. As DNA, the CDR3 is TGTGCCAGTACCAAGGTGGGAGGCAATCAGCCCCAGCATTTT. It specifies CASTKVGGNQPQHF.

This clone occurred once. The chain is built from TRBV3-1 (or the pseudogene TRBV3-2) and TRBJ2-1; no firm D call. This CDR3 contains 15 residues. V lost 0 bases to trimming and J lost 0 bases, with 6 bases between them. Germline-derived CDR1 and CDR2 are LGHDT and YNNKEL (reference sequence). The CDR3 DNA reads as TGTGCCAGCAGCCAAGAAGCGAGCTCCTACAATGAGCAGTTCTTC. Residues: CASSQEASSYNEQFF.

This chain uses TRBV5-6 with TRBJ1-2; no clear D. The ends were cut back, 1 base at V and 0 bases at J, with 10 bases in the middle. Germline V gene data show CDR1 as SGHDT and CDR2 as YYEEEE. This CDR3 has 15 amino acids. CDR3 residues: CASSLPGLANYGYTF. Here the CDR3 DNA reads TGTGCCAGCAGCTTGCCAGGATTGGCTAACTATGGCTACACCTTC.

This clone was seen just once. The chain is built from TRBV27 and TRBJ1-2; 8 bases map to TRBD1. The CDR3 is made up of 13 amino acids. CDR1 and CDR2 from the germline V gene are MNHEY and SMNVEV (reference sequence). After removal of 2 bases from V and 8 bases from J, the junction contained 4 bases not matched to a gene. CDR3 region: CASSLTGDRGYTF. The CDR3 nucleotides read TGTGCCAGCAGTTTAACGGGGGACAGGGGCTACACCTTC.

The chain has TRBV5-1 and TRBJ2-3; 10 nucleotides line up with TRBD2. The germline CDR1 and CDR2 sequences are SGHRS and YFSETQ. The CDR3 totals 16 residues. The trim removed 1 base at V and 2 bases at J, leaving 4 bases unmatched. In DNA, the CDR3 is TGCGCCAGCAGCTTGAGGCTAGCGGGAGACACAGATACGCAGTATTTT. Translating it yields CASSLRLAGDTDTQYF.

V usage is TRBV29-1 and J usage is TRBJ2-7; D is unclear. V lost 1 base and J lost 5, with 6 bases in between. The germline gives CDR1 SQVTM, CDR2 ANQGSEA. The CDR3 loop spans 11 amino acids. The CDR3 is CSVEGVNEQYF. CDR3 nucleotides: TGCAGCGTTGAAGGGGTCAACGAGCAGTACTTC.

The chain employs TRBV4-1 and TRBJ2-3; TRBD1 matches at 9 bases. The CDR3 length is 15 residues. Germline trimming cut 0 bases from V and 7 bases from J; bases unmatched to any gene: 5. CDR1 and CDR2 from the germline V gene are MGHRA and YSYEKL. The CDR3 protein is CASSQEGQGTNTQYF. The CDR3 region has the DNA TGCGCCAGCAGCCAAGAGGGACAGGGAACGAATACGCAGTATTTT.

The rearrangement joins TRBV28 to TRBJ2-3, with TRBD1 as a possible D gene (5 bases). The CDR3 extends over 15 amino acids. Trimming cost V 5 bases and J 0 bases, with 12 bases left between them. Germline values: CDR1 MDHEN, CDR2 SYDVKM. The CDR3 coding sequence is TGTGCCAGCAGTCCCCAAGGGGCTAGCACAGATACGCAGTATTTT. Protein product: CASSPQGASTDTQYF.

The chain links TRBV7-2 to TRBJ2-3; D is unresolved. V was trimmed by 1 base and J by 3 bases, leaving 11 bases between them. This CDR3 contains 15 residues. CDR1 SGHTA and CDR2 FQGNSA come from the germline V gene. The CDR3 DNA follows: TGTGCCAGCAGCTTAGGGCTCCCCAGGACAGATACGCAGTATTTT. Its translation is CASSLGLPRTDTQYF.